The next 10 T cell receptor beta chains were all read from a single sample in a study of CD8+ T cells in alopecia areata (dated by TCRdb to 2017 to 2018). The method was the immunoSEQ multiplex PCR assay. RNA was extracted from all samples and reverse transcribed into cDNA, which served as template for TCR sequencing. TCRdb provides this immuneACCESS table in a form limited to in-frame rearrangements. Some clones are lacking; in checked studies, under half of them reflect an unresolved V gene, and why the rest are absent is not known. The sample contains over 150,000 clones, roughly 60% of them found a single time. The ten top clones hold 12% to 15% of the sample. The time point tag for this specimen amounts to: 24 weeks on oral tofacitinib. In the paper's terms, the treatment or condition label means: oral pan-JAK inhibitor, 5-10 mg twice daily. The input for sequencing was CD4+ T cells sorted from blood, taken at week 24, from a patient treated with tofacitinib. The receptors were sampled from a human donor with alopecia areata.

The genes are TRBV2 and TRBJ2-5, with 10 bases that match TRBD2. This CDR3 is built from 16 residues. Germline V gene lookup returns CDR1 SNHLY and CDR2 FYNNEI. Unmatched junction bases numbered 13, after V lost 2 bases and J lost 10 bases. The CDR3 coding sequence is TGTGCCAGCAGTGAATTCTCCGGGACTAGCGTTGCGGGCCAGTACTTC. This sequence encodes CASSEFSGTSVAGQYF.

The chain employs TRBV7-8 and TRBJ2-6; possible D gene TRBD2, 5 bases. The CDR3 runs to 16 residues. Germline V gene data show CDR1 as SGHVS and CDR2 as FQNEAQ. V lost 3 bases, J lost 2 bases, and 11 bases lay in between. CDR3 region: CASSFYEEAGANVLTF. The CDR3 nucleotides read TGTGCCAGCAGCTTTTACGAGGAGGCTGGGGCCAACGTCCTGACTTTC.

The gene calls are TRBV6-5 and TRBJ1-2; D possibly corresponds to TRBD1 (6 bases). This CDR3 contains 13 residues. Trimming took off 7 bases at V and 4 bases at J, with 13 bases between the two ends. Looked up from germline, CDR1 is MNHEY and CDR2 is SVGAGI. The CDR3 region has the DNA TGTGCCAGCACACGGGGACACGGCTATGGCTACACCTTC. It specifies CASTRGHGYGYTF.

This chain connects TRBV19 to TRBJ1-2, with D tentatively TRBD1 (5 bases). Trimming left V 7 bases short and J 5 bases short, with 17 bases between. CDR3 length: 14 amino acids. CDR1 LNHDA and CDR2 SQIVND come from the germline V gene (reference sequence). CDR3: CASKETGRWYGYTF. Here the CDR3 DNA reads TGTGCCAGTAAGGAAACAGGCCGCTGGTATGGCTACACCTTC.

For the CDR3, the DNA is TGTGCCAGCAGTGAAGGGGGGGGCCGGGAAAAACTGTTTTTT. Its translation: CASSEGGGREKLFF. This sequence joins TRBV25-1 and TRBJ1-4, with D perhaps TRBD1 (6 bases). Trimming took 2 bases from V and 8 from J, leaving 12 bases between them. The CDR3 loop spans 14 amino acids. CDR1 and CDR2 from the germline V gene are MGHDK and SYGVNS. Together with reference TRBV25-1 and TRBJ1-4, the CDR3 gives the full variable domain: EADIYQTPRYLVIGTGKKITLECSQTMGHDKMYWYQQDPGMELHLIHYSYGVNSTEKGDLSSESTVSRIRTEHFPLTLESARPSHTSQYLCASSEGGGREKLFFGSGTQLSVL.

The rearrangement joins TRBV6-5 to TRBJ2-7, with a possible D match to TRBD2 (6 bases). The germline CDR1 and CDR2 sequences are MNHEY and SVGAGI. V was cut by 2 bases and J by 5 bases, with 10 bases left in between. The CDR3 sequence is 13 residues long. CDR3 loop: CASSYRERDEQYF. The CDR3 coding sequence is TGTGCCAGCAGTTACCGAGAGCGGGACGAGCAGTACTTC.

The genes are TRBV5-6 and TRBJ1-5; maybe TRBD1 (5 bases). This CDR3 is 16 amino acids long. Looked up from germline, CDR1 is SGHDT and CDR2 is YYEEEE. Trimming left V 4 bases short and J 5 bases short, with 19 bases between. The CDR3 region is CASSQFRDRNHQPQHF. CDR3 bases: TGTGCCAGCAGCCAGTTCCGAGACAGAAACCATCAGCCCCAGCATTTT. Together with reference TRBV5-6 and TRBJ1-5, the CDR3 gives the full variable domain: DAGVTQSPTHLIKTRGQQVTLRCSPKSGHDTVSWYQQALGQGPQFIFQYYEEEERQRGNFPDRFSGHQFPNYSSELNVNALLLGDSALYLCASSQFRDRNHQPQHFGDGTRLSIL.

The J gene is TRBJ1-2, the V gene TRBV4-1; D might be TRBD1 (6 bases). Trimming removed 3 bases at V and 5 bases at J, with 10 bases between. The germline V gene has CDR1 MGHRA and CDR2 YSYEKL. The CDR3 is made up of 13 amino acids. CDR3 sequence (DNA): TGCGCCAGCAGCCACGGGACATTATATGGCTACACCTTC. Translation gives CASSHGTLYGYTF.

This chain joins TRBV5-1 and TRBJ1-3, with D unresolved. Trimming took 4 bases from V and 0 from J, leaving 8 bases between them. Germline loops: CDR1 SGHRS, CDR2 YFSETQ. The CDR3 extends over 14 amino acids. DNA for the CDR3: TGCGCCAGCAGCGTGGACTACTCTGGAAACACCATATATTTT. Translated: CASSVDYSGNTIYF.

The chain uses TRBV2 and TRBJ1-6; D not certain. CDR1 SNHLY and CDR2 FYNNEI come from the germline V gene. The CDR3 loop spans 12 amino acids. The V and J ends lost 7 bases and 2 bases respectively, with 3 bases between them. The CDR3 DNA reads as TGTGCCAGCAAACCCTATAATTCACCCCTCCACTTT. Translated: CASKPYNSPLHF.